Listed here are 27 T cell receptor beta chains from one sample, sequenced in a study of radiotherapy plus CTLA-4 blockade in lung cancer. The data were produced by immunoSEQ multiplex PCR, yet TCRdb's version contains in-frame clones alone and is incomplete. Altogether 13,000 or so clones are present, around 84% being singletons, with the ten largest covering 25% to 30%. This material consisted of peripheral blood, taken from a patient treated with radiotherapy plus ipilimumab. The receptors shown here come from a human donor with non-small cell lung cancer that progressed on radiotherapy plus ipilimumab.

This clone showed up just a few times. A far larger clone lies a single base away; this is likely a read error. This chain uses TRBV9 with TRBJ1-5; D is undetermined. This CDR3 comprises 15 residues. The ends were cut back, 4 bases at V and 3 bases at J, with 14 bases in the middle. The germline CDR1 and CDR2 sequences are SGDLS and YYNGEE. DNA for the CDR3: TGTGCCAGCAGCTCTAGTACAGAAATCAATCAGCCCCAGCATTTT. This sequence encodes CASSSSTEINQPQHF.

The gene calls are TRBV7-2 and TRBJ2-2; possibly TRBD2 for D (6 bases). The V end was cut by 4 bases, the J end by 6 bases, with 18 bases between. The CDR3 extends over 16 amino acids. CDR1 and CDR2 from the germline V gene are SGHTA and FQGNSA. The chain's CDR3 is CASSYRWAGGAGELFF. The DNA of the CDR3 is TGTGCCAGCAGCTATCGATGGGCAGGCGGGGCCGGGGAGCTGTTTTTT. Complete variable domain (other parts from reference TRBV7-2 and TRBJ2-2): GAGVSQSPSNKVTEKGKDVELRCDPISGHTALYWYRQSLGQGLEFLIYFQGNSAPDKSGLPSDRFSAERTGGSVSTLTIQRTQQEDSAVYLCASSYRWAGGAGELFFGEGSRLTVL.

The genes are TRBV7-3 and TRBJ2-3; no reliable D call. The CDR3 is 16 residues long. Germline lookup yields CDR1 SGHTA and CDR2 FQGTGA. V was cut by 6 bases and J by 4 bases, with 20 bases left in between. CDR3 DNA: TGTGCCAGCAGTGCCCATCCGGGCAAGGTACCAGATACGCAGTATTTT. Its translation is CASSAHPGKVPDTQYF.

This chain links TRBV6-9 with TRBJ2-2; maybe TRBD1 (6 bases). The V gene's germline CDR1 is MNHGY and CDR2 SVAAGI. The length of the CDR3 is 14 residues. Trimming left V 5 bases short and J 7 bases short, with 14 bases between. The CDR3 is CASSERGSSGELFF. The CDR3 bases are TGTGCCAGCAGTGAAAGGGGGTCGAGCGGGGAGCTGTTTTTT.

This rearrangement joins TRBV7-4 to TRBJ1-5; 8 nucleotides match TRBD1. Germline CDR1 reads SGHVT; CDR2 reads SQSDAQ. This CDR3 is 17 amino acids long. V trimming: 5 bases; J trimming: 1 base; junction bases outside the gene matches: 10. Here the CDR3 reads CASSQGQGLVSNQPQHF. CDR3 in DNA: TGTGCCAGCAGCCAAGGACAGGGACTCGTAAGCAATCAGCCCCAGCATTTT.

The chain is built from TRBV2 and TRBJ2-7; tentatively, D is TRBD1 (5 bases). The CDR3 totals 12 residues. The germline gives CDR1 SNHLY, CDR2 FYNNEI. The germline V and J ends were trimmed by 4 bases and 5 bases, with 9 bases remaining between them. CDR3 bases: TGTGCCAGCAGTGGGGTAGGGGACGAGCAGTACTTC. It specifies CASSGVGDEQYF.

The chain combines TRBV9 with TRBJ1-2; 8 positions match TRBD1. CDR1 SGDLS and CDR2 YYNGEE come from the germline V gene. This CDR3 region has 15 residues. V lost 6 bases, J lost 5 bases, and 12 bases stayed unmatched. The CDR3 coding sequence is TGTGCCAGCAATCCGACAGGGGAAGGCGGGTATGGCTACACCTTC. Translated: CASNPTGEGGYGYTF.

The chain is built from TRBV6-5 and TRBJ2-3; 7 nucleotides align to TRBD1. The CDR3 contains 14 residues. Losses at the gene ends were 2 bases for V and 2 bases for J; bases not matched to a gene: 1. Germline-derived CDR1 and CDR2 are MNHEY and SVGAGI. CDR3 nucleotides: TGTGCCAGCAGTTACGAGGGGGCCACAGATACGCAGTATTTT. Encoded protein: CASSYEGATDTQYF.

This chain links TRBV4-1 with TRBJ2-2; tentatively, D is TRBD1 (5 bases). The germline gives CDR1 MGHRA, CDR2 YSYEKL. The germline V and J ends were trimmed by 2 bases and 5 bases, with 27 bases remaining between them. This CDR3 is built from 20 residues. This chain's CDR3 is CASSQIPIVRGTGGTGELFF. In DNA, the CDR3 is TGCGCCAGCAGCCAAATCCCTATCGTAAGGGGCACAGGTGGGACCGGGGAGCTGTTTTTT.

V gene TRBV10-3 combines with J gene TRBJ1-2; tentative D call: TRBD1 (6 bases). V gave up 5 bases and J gave up 8 bases, with 12 bases separating them. From germline, CDR1 is ENHRY and CDR2 SYGVKD. The CDR3 is 12 amino acids. The CDR3 protein is CAISTDRIGYTF. The CDR3 DNA reads as TGTGCCATCAGTACCGACAGGATCGGCTACACCTTC.

The genes are TRBV11-1 and TRBJ1-2, with TRBD1 matching over 7 bases. CDR3 length equals 14 residues. Germline-derived CDR1 and CDR2 are SGHAT and FQDESV (reference sequence). The V and J ends lost 6 bases and 2 bases, in that order; junction bases with no gene match: 6. CDR3 coding DNA: TGTGCCAGCAGGAAAACAGGGGAGAACTATGGCTACACCTTC. It is translated as CASRKTGENYGYTF.

This rearrangement joins TRBV4-1 to TRBJ1-4, with 7 bases aligning to TRBD1. CDR3 length equals 12 residues. The J segment lost 16 bases and the V segment lost 0 bases, leaving 5 bases of the junction unmatched. In germline, CDR1 is MGHRA, CDR2 YSYEKL. Here the CDR3 DNA reads TGCGCCAGCAGCCAAGATTCAGGGGGGCAGTTTTTT. Protein: CASSQDSGGQFF.

The rearrangement links TRBV9 to TRBJ1-2; D ambiguous. The length of the CDR3 is 12 residues. The V gene's germline CDR1 is SGDLS and CDR2 YYNGEE. With 4 bases removed from V and 4 bases from J, the gap between germline ends came to 8 bases. In DNA form, the CDR3 reads TGTGCCAGCAGCCCGGACGGCTATGGCTACACCTTC. It codes for CASSPDGYGYTF. The full variable domain, with the rest looked up from reference TRBV9 and TRBJ1-2, is DSGVTQTPKHLITATGQRVTLRCSPRSGDLSVYWYQQSLDQGLQFLIQYYNGEERAKGNILERFSAQQFPDLHSELNLSSLELGDSALYFCASSPDGYGYTFGSGTRLTVV.

The chain has TRBV19 and TRBJ2-5, with D hard to call. Trimming took off 4 bases at V and 5 bases at J, with 17 bases between the two ends. This CDR3 has 15 residues. Germline lookup yields CDR1 LNHDA and CDR2 SQIVND (reference sequence). This CDR3 is CASSNSPVGHETQYF. The CDR3 DNA reads TGTGCCAGTAGTAATTCTCCGGTAGGGCACGAGACCCAGTACTTC.

The chain carries TRBV7-8 and TRBJ1-1, with 10 bases aligning to TRBD1. The CDR3 runs 13 residues. Germline V CDR1 and CDR2: SGHVS, FQNEAQ. V shed 1 base, J shed 11 bases, and the junction held 4 bases outside the gene matches. The CDR3 is CASSLGQGAGAFF. The DNA for the CDR3 is TGTGCCAGCAGCTTAGGACAGGGGGCGGGTGCTTTCTTT.

The chain combines TRBV4-1 with TRBJ1-1; perhaps TRBD1 as D (5 bases). V gave up 4 bases and J gave up 11 bases, with 20 bases separating them. The CDR3 is made up of 14 amino acids. Germline V gives CDR1 MGHRA, CDR2 YSYEKL. The CDR3 coding sequence is TGCGCCAGCAGCCGGGTTGGGGGAAATGGCATGGCTTTCTTT. It codes for CASSRVGGNGMAFF.

This chain links TRBV2 with TRBJ2-3; D unclear. Germline CDR1 and CDR2: SNHLY and FYNNEI. V was shortened by 6 bases and J by 2 bases, with 15 bases between the two germline ends. The CDR3 totals 15 residues. The CDR3 DNA follows: TGTGCCAGCAGATTGACGGGTGCCTTCACAGATACGCAGTATTTT. This gives the protein CASRLTGAFTDTQYF.

The genes are TRBV4-1 and TRBJ1-3; D uncertain. Germline V CDR1 and CDR2: MGHRA, YSYEKL. V was clipped by 1 base and J by 0 bases, with 10 bases between them. CDR3 size: 16 residues. The CDR3 is CASSQADALSGNTIYF. The CDR3 nucleotides read TGCGCCAGCAGCCAAGCGGATGCCCTCTCTGGAAACACCATATATTTT.

This sequence joins TRBV10-2 and TRBJ1-2, with D hard to call. CDR3 length: 17 residues. Germline values: CDR1 WSHSY, CDR2 SAAADI. V lost 0 bases to trimming and J lost 1 base, with 15 bases between them. CDR3 nucleotide sequence: TGCGCCAGCAGTGAGTCGACTCGGGCAGCCAGTAACTATGGCTACACCTTC. It yields the protein CASSESTRAASNYGYTF.

CDR3 amino acids: CASSTKRVRGTEAFF. The CDR3 DNA follows: TGTGCCAGCAGCACCAAAAGGGTACGGGGAACTGAAGCTTTCTTT. V is TRBV7-2 and J is TRBJ1-1; no clear D gene. The CDR3 covers 15 residues. CDR1 and CDR2 (germline): SGHTA, FQGNSA. V dropped 5 bases and J dropped 5 bases, with 18 bases sitting between them.

The chain recombines TRBV7-2 with TRBJ2-1, with D unresolved. Trimming cost V 5 bases and J 3 bases, with 2 bases left between them. Germline CDR1 SGHTA, CDR2 FQGNSA. This CDR3 has 11 amino acids. CDR3 DNA: TGTGCCAGCAGCGACTACAATGAGCAGTTCTTC. It encodes CASSDYNEQFF.

J is TRBJ1-1 and V is TRBV7-8; tentatively, D is TRBD1 (6 bases). V shed 1 base and J shed 2 bases, with 17 bases lying between them. Germline V gene data show CDR1 as SGHVS and CDR2 as FQNEAQ. CDR3 length equals 17 residues. The CDR3 spells CASSLVRTGTLNTEAFF. In nucleotides, the CDR3 is TGTGCCAGCAGCTTAGTGAGAACCGGGACACTCAACACTGAAGCTTTCTTT. Full variable domain (outside the CDR3, taken from reference TRBV7-8 and TRBJ1-1): GAGVSQSPRYKVAKRGQDVALRCDPISGHVSLFWYQQALGQGPEFLTYFQNEAQLDKSGLPSDRFFAERPEGSVSTLKIQRTQQEDSAVYLCASSLVRTGTLNTEAFFGQGTRLTVV.

The rearrangement links TRBV19 to TRBJ2-4; D is unclear. Trimming removed 7 bases at V and 7 bases at J, with 14 bases between. The CDR3 covers 13 residues. Germline V gene lookup returns CDR1 LNHDA and CDR2 SQIVND (reference sequence). CDR3 bases: TGTGCCAGTATCCCCACGGGCACGAACATTCAGTACTTC. It codes for CASIPTGTNIQYF.

The V gene is TRBV2, the J gene TRBJ1-2; D ambiguous. The CDR3 consists of 12 residues. The germline CDR1 and CDR2 sequences are SNHLY and FYNNEI. Trimming removed 4 bases from V and 6 bases from J, with 9 bases in between. The CDR3 sequence: CASSGLGHGYTF. The CDR3 bases are TGTGCCAGCAGTGGTCTAGGGCATGGCTACACCTTC.

This chain connects TRBV2 to TRBJ2-7; D possibly corresponds to TRBD2 (6 bases). The CDR3 contains 13 residues. V dropped 3 bases and J dropped 5 bases, with 11 bases sitting between them. CDR1 SNHLY and CDR2 FYNNEI come from the germline V gene. The CDR3, as DNA: TGTGCCAGCAGTGAGGCGGCGGGGAACGAGCAGTACTTC. This gives the protein CASSEAAGNEQYF.

The CDR3 region has the DNA TGCAGCGCACGAGCGGGGGCTAGCACAGATACGCAGTATTTT. Its translation is CSARAGASTDTQYF. The V gene is TRBV29-1, the J gene TRBJ2-3, with 8 bases that match TRBD2. Germline V gives CDR1 SQVTM, CDR2 ANQGSEA. The CDR3 sequence is 14 residues long. V lost 7 bases, J lost 0 bases, and 6 bases stayed unmatched.

V is TRBV7-9 and J is TRBJ1-5; D call uncertain. The germline gives CDR1 SEHNR, CDR2 FQNEAQ (reference sequence). V was pared by 1 base and J by 4 bases, with 17 bases between. The CDR3 consists of 17 residues. In DNA form, the CDR3 reads TGTGCCAGCAGCTTAGATAGACCCGGGAGGGCTAATCAGCCCCAGCATTTT. It encodes CASSLDRPGRANQPQHF.